The 2 T cell receptor beta chains below were found in one sample sequenced in a study of CD8 T cells in acute hepatitis C reinfection. Time point meaning: naive CD8 control sorted from an acute-time-point sample. Using immunoSEQ multiplex PCR, the repertoire was profiled, and TCRdb retains in-frame clones only, with some absent. Here the sample spans tens of thousands of clones, 80% to 90% being singletons. Sequencing was carried out using naive CD8+ T cells from PBMCs. These receptors were taken from a man aged 30 to 45 with chronic hepatitis C.

The chain uses TRBV5-6 and TRBJ2-2; D remains unclear. Germline V gene sequence: CDR1 SGHDT, CDR2 YYEEEE. Trimming removed 3 bases at V and 1 base at J, with 4 bases between. This CDR3 region has 13 residues. The CDR3 region is CASSYRNTGELFF. CDR3 DNA: TGTGCCAGCAGCTACAGGAACACCGGGGAGCTGTTTTTT.

The chain recombines TRBV7-2 with TRBJ2-5; D not resolved. The germline V and J ends were trimmed by 5 bases and 7 bases, with 14 bases remaining between them. This CDR3 spans 13 amino acids. CDR1 SGHTA and CDR2 FQGNSA come from the germline V gene. The CDR3 coding sequence is TGTGCCAGCAGCCCAATCCCGTACGGGACCCAGTACTTC. As protein: CASSPIPYGTQYF.